These 22 T cell receptor beta chains were all obtained from the same sample, sequenced in a study of blood T cell repertoires in COVID-19. Repertoires were generated with immunoSEQ multiplex PCR, while TCRdb's copy carries only in-frame clones and drops some. The sample records roughly 230,000 clones, around 81% being singletons. Material for sequencing was peripheral blood. These receptors came from a man aged 45-65 years with active or convalescent COVID-19.

The chain carries TRBV2 and TRBJ1-4; 9 nucleotides agree with TRBD1. The germline CDR1 and CDR2 sequences are SNHLY and FYNNEI. V lost 5 bases and J lost 8; bases outside the gene matches: 9. This CDR3 region has 15 residues. The CDR3 reads CASSPWDRVGEKLFF. DNA of the CDR3: TGTGCCAGCAGTCCCTGGGACAGGGTAGGCGAAAAACTGTTTTTT.

This clone was recorded only once. The chain recombines TRBV5-5 with TRBJ1-1, with 9 bases that match TRBD1. The CDR3 extends over 16 amino acids. J gave up 0 bases and V 0 bases, and 3 bases lay outside the gene matches. CDR1 is SGHKS and CDR2 is YYEKEE in the germline V gene (reference sequence). DNA for the CDR3: TGTGCCAGCAGCTTGGCCGGGACAGGGTTGAACACTGAAGCTTTCTTT. Translation gives CASSLAGTGLNTEAFF.

V and J are TRBV5-4 and TRBJ2-1, with 7 nucleotides matching TRBD2. The CDR3 spans 16 residues. The V gene end was trimmed by 4 bases and the J gene end by 2 bases; junction bases not matched to a gene: 9. Germline assignment: CDR1 SGHNT and CDR2 YYREEE (reference sequence). The CDR3 spells CASSPPGSGAYNEQFF. CDR3 bases: TGTGCCAGCAGCCCCCCAGGGAGCGGGGCCTACAATGAGCAGTTCTTC.

The CDR3 DNA reads TGTGCCAGCTCAGTTACCCCCGGACAGTTGAACACTGAAGCTTTCTTT. Translation gives CASSVTPGQLNTEAFF. The gene calls are TRBV18 and TRBJ1-1; possibly TRBD1 for D (6 bases). This CDR3 has 16 amino acids. Deletions cut 5 bases from V and 0 bases from J, with 16 bases between. Germline CDR1 reads KGHSH; CDR2 reads LQKENI.

The rearrangement joins TRBV7-5 to TRBJ2-2; the D segment call TRBD2 is taken from the table without a DNA check. TRBV7-5 is given as a pseudogene. This CDR3 is built from 17 residues. The CDR3 loop is CVRSPAVLADGAGELFF. The CDR3 bases are TGTGTCAGAAGCCCAGCTGTACTAGCGGATGGGGCCGGGGAGCTGTTTTTT.

V is TRBV6-6 and J is TRBJ2-1, with TRBD2 as a possible D gene (6 bases). The V end was cut by 2 bases, the J end by 4 bases, with 9 bases between. Germline V gives CDR1 MNHNY, CDR2 SVGAGI (reference sequence). This CDR3 has 14 amino acids. CDR3: CASSYTGGYNEQFF. The CDR3 DNA is TGTGCCAGCAGTTACACCGGGGGTTACAATGAGCAGTTCTTC.

Note on this clone: In the same sample, other DNA sequences code for this CDR3. The chain employs TRBV5-4 and TRBJ1-4, with a possible D match to TRBD1 (5 bases). Germline lookup yields CDR1 SGHNT and CDR2 YYREEE (reference sequence). The CDR3 totals 15 residues. The V and J ends lost 0 bases and 3 bases respectively, with 9 bases between them. This chain's CDR3 is CASSLAQGANEKLFF. CDR3 sequence (DNA): TGTGCCAGCAGCTTGGCCCAGGGCGCTAATGAAAAACTGTTTTTT.

V and J are TRBV5-1 and TRBJ2-7; no firm D call. Germline CDR1 is SGHRS and CDR2 is YFSETQ. V was clipped by 0 bases and J by 6 bases, with 10 bases between them. This CDR3 region has 13 residues. CDR3 loop: CASSLANSGEQYF. The DNA of the CDR3 is TGCGCCAGCAGCTTGGCGAATTCAGGCGAGCAGTACTTC.

The chain uses TRBV3-1 (or the pseudogene TRBV3-2) and TRBJ2-3, with 8 bases that match TRBD2. The CDR3 consists of 17 residues. The germline V gene encodes CDR1 LGHDT and CDR2 YNNKEL (reference sequence). Losses at the gene ends were 0 bases for V and 2 bases for J; bases not matched to a gene: 7. This chain's CDR3 is CASSQDPAGGPTDTQYF. CDR3 sequence (DNA): TGTGCCAGCAGCCAAGATCCGGCGGGGGGCCCCACAGATACGCAGTATTTT.

The chain is built from TRBV19 and TRBJ1-5; TRBD1 agrees at 7 bases. In germline, CDR1 is LNHDA, CDR2 SQIVND (reference sequence). CDR3 length: 14 amino acids. V was pared by 8 bases and J by 2 bases, with 6 bases of the junction left unmatched. In nucleotides, the CDR3 is TGTGCCAGTTCCCAGGGGGAGGGCAATCAGCCCCAGCATTTT. It codes for CASSQGEGNQPQHF.

The chain has TRBV6-5 and TRBJ2-2; TRBD1 matches 8 bases. The CDR3 spans 14 residues. V was pared by 7 bases and J by 4 bases, with 5 bases of the junction left unmatched. Germline CDR1 MNHEY, CDR2 SVGAGI. This chain's CDR3 is CASKGQGLTGELFF. The DNA of the CDR3 is TGTGCCAGCAAAGGACAGGGCCTCACCGGGGAGCTGTTTTTT.

CDR3 sequence: CASSPGQGYYGYTF. The CDR3 nucleotides read TGTGCCAGCAGCCCGGGACAGGGGTACTATGGCTACACCTTC. The J gene is TRBJ1-2, the V gene TRBV6-5; 10 bases match TRBD1. Germline loops: CDR1 MNHEY, CDR2 SVGAGI. Trimming cost V 6 bases and J 3 bases; bases outside gene matches: 4. CDR3 length: 14 amino acids.

The J gene is TRBJ2-3, the V gene TRBV19, with TRBD1 matching over 7 bases. The CDR3 has 15 amino acids. The V segment lost 6 bases and the J segment 4 bases; nucleotides outside the gene matches: 10. Germline values: CDR1 LNHDA, CDR2 SQIVND (reference sequence). CDR3: CASRGTGVGSDTQYF. Written as DNA, the CDR3 is TGTGCCAGTAGAGGCACAGGGGTCGGGTCAGATACGCAGTATTTT.

The chain has TRBV28 and TRBJ1-2; possibly TRBD1 for D (5 bases). CDR3 size: 13 residues. V lost 5 bases and J lost 6, with 13 bases in between. Germline assignment: CDR1 MDHEN and CDR2 SYDVKM. The CDR3 sequence is CASSGGTQDGYTF. The CDR3 nucleotides are TGTGCCAGCAGTGGCGGGACCCAAGATGGCTACACCTTC.

J is TRBJ1-3 and V is TRBV6-6; 8 bases are shared with TRBD1. V lost 2 bases, J lost 3 bases, and 3 bases stayed unmatched. The germline gives CDR1 MNHNY, CDR2 SVGAGI (reference sequence). This CDR3 contains 15 residues. CDR3 residues: CASSYLDRVGNTIYF. Written as DNA, the CDR3 is TGTGCCAGCAGTTACCTGGACAGGGTTGGAAACACCATATATTTT.

V and J are TRBV4-1 and TRBJ2-3, with TRBD2 identical over 11 bases. Trimming took 4 bases from V and 3 from J; bases not matched to a gene: 9. CDR3 length: 17 amino acids. CDR1 is MGHRA and CDR2 is YSYEKL in the germline V gene. The CDR3 protein is CASSLKRASGRTDTQYF. The CDR3 bases are TGCGCCAGCAGCCTAAAGCGGGCTAGCGGGAGGACAGATACGCAGTATTTT.

The V gene is TRBV7-9, the J gene TRBJ1-5, with unresolved D. Germline CDR1 and CDR2: SEHNR and FQNEAQ (reference sequence). The V and J ends lost 3 bases and 0 bases respectively, with 3 bases between them. The CDR3 loop spans 13 amino acids. As DNA, the CDR3 is TGTGCCAGCAGCTTCGGTAGCAATCAGCCCCAGCATTTT. Encoded protein: CASSFGSNQPQHF.

The CDR3 reads CASSQDSGESTDTQYF. The CDR3 nucleotides are TGTGCCAGCAGCCAAGATAGTGGGGAGAGCACAGATACGCAGTATTTT. The chain links TRBV4-2 to TRBJ2-3; D may be TRBD2 (5 bases). Per germline, CDR1 LGHNA and CDR2 YNFKEQ. The V and J ends lost 0 bases and 0 bases respectively, with 10 bases between them. The CDR3 sequence is 16 residues long.

J is TRBJ1-6 and V is TRBV7-2; TRBD1 aligns across 11 bases. The CDR3 is 15 residues long. Germline V gene sequence: CDR1 SGHTA, CDR2 FQGNSA. With V trimmed by 2 bases and J by 9 bases, 3 bases remained unmatched. CDR3 sequence (DNA): TGTGCCAGCAGCTTAACCGGGACAGGGGGTTCACCCCTCCACTTT. The encoded protein is CASSLTGTGGSPLHF.

V and J are TRBV30 and TRBJ1-4; D is possibly TRBD1 (6 bases). CDR3 length equals 13 residues. Trimming took 3 bases from V and 7 from J, leaving 12 bases between them. Germline CDR1 GTSNPN, CDR2 SVGIG (reference sequence). CDR3 DNA: TGTGCCTGGAGACAGGGCGTGATTGAAAAACTGTTTTTT. Protein: CAWRQGVIEKLFF.

CDR3 region: CASSQRQAGTNQPQHF. As DNA, the CDR3 is TGCGCCAGCAGCCAGCGACAGGCAGGGACGAATCAGCCCCAGCATTTT. This chain uses TRBV4-1 with TRBJ1-5; tentative D call: TRBD1 (6 bases). Germline loops: CDR1 MGHRA, CDR2 YSYEKL. This CDR3 has 16 residues. V lost 3 bases and J 4 bases, leaving 16 bases between the germline ends.

The rearrangement uses TRBV3-1 (or the pseudogene TRBV3-2) and TRBJ2-3; 12 bases are a match to TRBD2. V was clipped by 0 bases and J by 5 bases; unmatched bases: 6. Germline-derived CDR1 and CDR2 are LGHDT and YNNKEL (reference sequence). This CDR3 contains 17 residues. In DNA, the CDR3 is TGTGCCAGCAGCCAAGAGGCTAGCGGGGGGGCGAGAGATACGCAGTATTTT. Protein sequence: CASSQEASGGARDTQYF.